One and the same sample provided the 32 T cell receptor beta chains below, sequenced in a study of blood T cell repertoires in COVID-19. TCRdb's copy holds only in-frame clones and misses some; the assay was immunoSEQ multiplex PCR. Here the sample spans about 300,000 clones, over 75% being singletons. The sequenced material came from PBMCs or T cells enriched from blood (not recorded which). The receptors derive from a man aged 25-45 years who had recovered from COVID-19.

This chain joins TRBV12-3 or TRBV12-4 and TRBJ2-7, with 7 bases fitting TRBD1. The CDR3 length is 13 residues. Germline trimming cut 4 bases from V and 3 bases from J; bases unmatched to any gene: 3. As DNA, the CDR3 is TGTGCCAGCAGTTCCTGGGACAGCTACGAGCAGTACTTC. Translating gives CASSSWDSYEQYF.

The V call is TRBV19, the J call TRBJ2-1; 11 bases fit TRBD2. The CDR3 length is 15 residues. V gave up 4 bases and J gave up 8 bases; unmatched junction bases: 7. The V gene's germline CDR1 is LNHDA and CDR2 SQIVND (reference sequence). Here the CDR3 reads CASSTGTSGIDEQFF. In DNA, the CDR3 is TGTGCCAGTAGTACAGGGACTAGCGGAATAGATGAGCAGTTCTTC.

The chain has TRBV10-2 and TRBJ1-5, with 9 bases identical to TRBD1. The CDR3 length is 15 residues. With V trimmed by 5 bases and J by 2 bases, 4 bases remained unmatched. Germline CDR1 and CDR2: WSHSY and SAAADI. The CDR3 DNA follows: TGCGCCAGCAGTACCCGGGACAGGGGCAATCAGCCCCAGCATTTT. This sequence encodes CASSTRDRGNQPQHF.

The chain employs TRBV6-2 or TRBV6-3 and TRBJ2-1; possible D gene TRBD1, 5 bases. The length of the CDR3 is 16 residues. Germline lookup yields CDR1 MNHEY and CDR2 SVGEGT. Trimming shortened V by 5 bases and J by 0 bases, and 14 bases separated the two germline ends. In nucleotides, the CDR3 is TGTGCCAGCAGTGACAGTCCCTATAGCTCCTACAATGAGCAGTTCTTC. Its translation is CASSDSPYSSYNEQFF.

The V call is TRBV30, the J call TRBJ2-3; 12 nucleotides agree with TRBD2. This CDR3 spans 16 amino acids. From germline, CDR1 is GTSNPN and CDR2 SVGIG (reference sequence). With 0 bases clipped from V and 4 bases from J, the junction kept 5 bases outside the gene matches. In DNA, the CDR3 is TGTGCCTGGAGTGTGGAGCTAGCGGGAGGGGCAGATACGCAGTATTTT. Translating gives CAWSVELAGGADTQYF.

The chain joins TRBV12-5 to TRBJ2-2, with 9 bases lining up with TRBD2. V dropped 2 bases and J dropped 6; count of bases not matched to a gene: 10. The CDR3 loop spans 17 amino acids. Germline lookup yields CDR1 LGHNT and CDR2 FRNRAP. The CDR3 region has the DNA TGTGCTAGTGGTTTGCCGGTAGCGGGAGCCTCCCCCGGGGAGCTGTTTTTT. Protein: CASGLPVAGASPGELFF.

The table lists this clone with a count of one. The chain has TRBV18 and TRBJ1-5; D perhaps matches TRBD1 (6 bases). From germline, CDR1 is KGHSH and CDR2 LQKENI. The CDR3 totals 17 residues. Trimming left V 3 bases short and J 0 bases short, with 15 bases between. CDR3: CASSPSRTVDSNQPQHF. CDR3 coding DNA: TGTGCCAGCTCACCGAGTCGGACAGTAGATAGCAATCAGCCCCAGCATTTT.

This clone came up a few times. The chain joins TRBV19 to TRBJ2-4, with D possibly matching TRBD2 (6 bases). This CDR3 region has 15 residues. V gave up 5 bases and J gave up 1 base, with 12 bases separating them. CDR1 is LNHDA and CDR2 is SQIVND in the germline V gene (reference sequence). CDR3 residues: CASSEASEAKNIQYF. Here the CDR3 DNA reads TGTGCCAGTAGTGAAGCTAGCGAGGCCAAAAACATTCAGTACTTC.

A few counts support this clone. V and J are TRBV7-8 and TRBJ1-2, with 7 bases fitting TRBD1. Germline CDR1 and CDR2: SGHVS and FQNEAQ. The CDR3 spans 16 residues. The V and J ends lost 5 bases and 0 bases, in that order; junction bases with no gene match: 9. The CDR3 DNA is TGTGCCAGCAGCCGCCAGGGGGGACTCCCTAACTATGGCTACACCTTC. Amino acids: CASSRQGGLPNYGYTF.

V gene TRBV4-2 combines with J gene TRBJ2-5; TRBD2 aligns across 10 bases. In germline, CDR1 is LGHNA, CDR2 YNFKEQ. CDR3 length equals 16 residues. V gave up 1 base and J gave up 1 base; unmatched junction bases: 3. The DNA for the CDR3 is TGTGCCAGCAGCCAAGGGGTAGCGGGGGGCCAAGAGACCCAGTACTTC. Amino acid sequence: CASSQGVAGGQETQYF.

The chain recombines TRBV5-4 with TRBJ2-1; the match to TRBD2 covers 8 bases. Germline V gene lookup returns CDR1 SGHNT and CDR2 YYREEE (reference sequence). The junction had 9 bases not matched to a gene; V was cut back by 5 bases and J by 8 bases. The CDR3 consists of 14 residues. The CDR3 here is CASRNSGSPDEQFF. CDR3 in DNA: TGTGCCAGCAGGAACAGCGGGAGTCCCGATGAGCAGTTCTTC. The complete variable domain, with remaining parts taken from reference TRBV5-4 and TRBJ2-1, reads ETGVTQSPTHLIKTRGQQVTLRCSSQSGHNTVSWYQQALGQGPQFIFQYYREEENGRGNFPPRFSGLQFPNYSSELNVNALELDDSALYLCASRNSGSPDEQFFGPGTRLTVL.

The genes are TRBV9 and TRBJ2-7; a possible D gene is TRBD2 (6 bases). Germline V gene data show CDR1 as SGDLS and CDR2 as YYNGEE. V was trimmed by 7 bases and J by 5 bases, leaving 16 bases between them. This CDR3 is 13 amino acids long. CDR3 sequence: CASGLGSGDEQYF. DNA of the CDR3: TGTGCCAGCGGGTTGGGGTCGGGGGACGAGCAGTACTTC.

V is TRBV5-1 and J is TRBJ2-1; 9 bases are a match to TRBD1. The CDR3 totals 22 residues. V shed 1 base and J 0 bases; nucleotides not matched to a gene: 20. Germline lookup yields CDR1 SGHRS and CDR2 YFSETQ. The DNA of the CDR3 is TGCGCCAGCAGCTTGATTCCGGGACAGGGTTTTAGCAGGGGAAGCTCCTACAATGAGCAGTTCTTC. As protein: CASSLIPGQGFSRGSSYNEQFF.

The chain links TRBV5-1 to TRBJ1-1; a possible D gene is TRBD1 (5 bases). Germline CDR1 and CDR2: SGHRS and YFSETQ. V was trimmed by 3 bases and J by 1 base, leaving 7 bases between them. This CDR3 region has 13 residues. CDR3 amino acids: CASSWRGNTEAFF. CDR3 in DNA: TGCGCCAGCAGCTGGAGGGGGAACACTGAAGCTTTCTTT.

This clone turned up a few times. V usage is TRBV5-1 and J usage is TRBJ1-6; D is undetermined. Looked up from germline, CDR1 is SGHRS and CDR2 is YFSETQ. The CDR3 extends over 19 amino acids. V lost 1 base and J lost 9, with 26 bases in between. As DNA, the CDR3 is TGCGCCAGCAGCTTGAGCGTTTTGGCAGCGGCTGGGGATGCTTCACCCCTCCACTTT. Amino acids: CASSLSVLAAAGDASPLHF.

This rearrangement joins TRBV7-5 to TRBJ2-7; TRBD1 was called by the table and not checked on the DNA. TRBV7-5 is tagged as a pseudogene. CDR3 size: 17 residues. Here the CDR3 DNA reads TGTGTCAGAAGCTTAAGGTTGGGCAGTATATCCTCCTACGAGCAGTACTTC. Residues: CVRSLRLGSISSYEQYF.

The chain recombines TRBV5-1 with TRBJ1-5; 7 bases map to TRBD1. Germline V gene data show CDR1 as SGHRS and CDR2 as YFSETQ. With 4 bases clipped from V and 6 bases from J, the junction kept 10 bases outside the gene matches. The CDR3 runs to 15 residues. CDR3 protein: CASSRTSGGGQPQHF. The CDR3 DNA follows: TGCGCCAGCAGCAGGACCTCAGGGGGAGGTCAGCCCCAGCATTTT.

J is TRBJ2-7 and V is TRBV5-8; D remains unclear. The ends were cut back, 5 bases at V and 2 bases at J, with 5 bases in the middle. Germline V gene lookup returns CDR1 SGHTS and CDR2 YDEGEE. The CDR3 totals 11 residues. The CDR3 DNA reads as TGTGCCAGCAGTTCCGCCTACGAGCAGTACTTC. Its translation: CASSSAYEQYF.

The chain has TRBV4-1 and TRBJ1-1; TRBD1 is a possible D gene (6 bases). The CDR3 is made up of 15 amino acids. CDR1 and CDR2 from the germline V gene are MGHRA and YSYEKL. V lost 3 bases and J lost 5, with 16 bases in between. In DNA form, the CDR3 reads TGCGCCAGCAGCCAGTCGGGGGGCCGATGGACTGAAGCTTTCTTT. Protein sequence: CASSQSGGRWTEAFF.

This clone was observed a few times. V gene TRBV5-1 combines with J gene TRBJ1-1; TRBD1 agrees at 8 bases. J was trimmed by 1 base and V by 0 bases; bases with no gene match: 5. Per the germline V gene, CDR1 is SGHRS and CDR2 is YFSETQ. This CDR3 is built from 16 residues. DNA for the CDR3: TGCGCCAGCAGCTTGGCTCCAGGGGGCGGGAACACTGAAGCTTTCTTT. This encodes CASSLAPGGGNTEAFF.

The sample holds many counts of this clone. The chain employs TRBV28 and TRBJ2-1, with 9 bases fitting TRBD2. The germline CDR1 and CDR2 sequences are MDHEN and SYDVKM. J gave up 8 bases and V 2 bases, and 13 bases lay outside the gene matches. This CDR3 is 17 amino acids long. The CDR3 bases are TGTGCCAGCAGTTTAAGGCCTGGGGTAGCGGGAGCGCATGAGCAGTTCTTC. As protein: CASSLRPGVAGAHEQFF.

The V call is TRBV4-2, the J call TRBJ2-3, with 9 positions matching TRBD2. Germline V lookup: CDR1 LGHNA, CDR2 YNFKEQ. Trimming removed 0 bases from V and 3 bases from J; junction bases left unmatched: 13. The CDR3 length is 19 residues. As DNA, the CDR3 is TGTGCCAGCAGCCAAGATATCCGCCCGACTAGCGGAAATACAGATACGCAGTATTTT. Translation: CASSQDIRPTSGNTDTQYF.

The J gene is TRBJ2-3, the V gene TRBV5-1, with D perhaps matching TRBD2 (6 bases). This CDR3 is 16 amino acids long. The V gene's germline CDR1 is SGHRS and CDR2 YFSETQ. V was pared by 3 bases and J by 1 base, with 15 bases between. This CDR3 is CASSWGRDSRTDTQYF. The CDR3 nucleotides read TGCGCCAGCAGCTGGGGTCGGGACTCCCGCACAGATACGCAGTATTTT.

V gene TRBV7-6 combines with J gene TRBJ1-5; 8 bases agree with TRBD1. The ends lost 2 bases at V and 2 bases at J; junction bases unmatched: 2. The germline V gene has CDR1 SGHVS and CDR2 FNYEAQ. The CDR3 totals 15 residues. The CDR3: CASSLQGAGNQPQHF. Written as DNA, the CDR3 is TGTGCCAGCAGCTTACAGGGGGCCGGCAATCAGCCCCAGCATTTT.

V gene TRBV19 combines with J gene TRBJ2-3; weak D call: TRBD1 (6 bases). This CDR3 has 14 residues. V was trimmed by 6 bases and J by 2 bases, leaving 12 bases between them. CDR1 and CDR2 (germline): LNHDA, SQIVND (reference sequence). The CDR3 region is CASSLTGATDTQYF. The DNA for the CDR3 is TGTGCCAGTAGCCTGACAGGAGCCACAGATACGCAGTATTTT.

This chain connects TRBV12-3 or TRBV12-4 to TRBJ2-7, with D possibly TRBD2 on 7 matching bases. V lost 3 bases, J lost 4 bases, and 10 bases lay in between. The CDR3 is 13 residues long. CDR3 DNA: TGTGCCAGCAGTTTCGGGGGGCCATACGAGCAGTACTTC. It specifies CASSFGGPYEQYF.

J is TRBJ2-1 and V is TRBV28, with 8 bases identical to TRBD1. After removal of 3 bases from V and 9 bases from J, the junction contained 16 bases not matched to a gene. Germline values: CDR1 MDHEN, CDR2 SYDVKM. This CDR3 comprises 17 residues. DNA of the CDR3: TGTGCCAGCAGTTTTGCCTCAGGGGGCCCCTTGTCAGGTGAGCAGTTCTTC. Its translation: CASSFASGGPLSGEQFF.

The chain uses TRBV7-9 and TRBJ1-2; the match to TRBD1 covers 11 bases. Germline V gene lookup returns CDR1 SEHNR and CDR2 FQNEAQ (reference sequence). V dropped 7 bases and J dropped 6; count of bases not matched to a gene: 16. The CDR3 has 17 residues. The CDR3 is CASNNPSGQGDNHGYTF. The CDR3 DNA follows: TGTGCCAGCAACAACCCGTCGGGACAGGGGGACAATCATGGCTACACCTTC.

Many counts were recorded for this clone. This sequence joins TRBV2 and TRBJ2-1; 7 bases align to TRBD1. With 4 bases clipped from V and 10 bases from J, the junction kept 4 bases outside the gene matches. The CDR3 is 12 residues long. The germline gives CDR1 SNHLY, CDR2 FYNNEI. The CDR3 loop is CASSVRGLEQFF. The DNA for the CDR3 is TGTGCCAGCAGTGTGAGGGGGCTGGAGCAGTTCTTC.

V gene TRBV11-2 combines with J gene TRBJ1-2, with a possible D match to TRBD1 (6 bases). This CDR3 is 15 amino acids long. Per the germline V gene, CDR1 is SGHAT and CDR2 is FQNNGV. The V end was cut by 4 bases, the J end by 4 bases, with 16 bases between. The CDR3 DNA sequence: TGTGCCAGCAGCTCGTACAGGGCGGTTGGCTATGGCTACACCTTC. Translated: CASSSYRAVGYGYTF.

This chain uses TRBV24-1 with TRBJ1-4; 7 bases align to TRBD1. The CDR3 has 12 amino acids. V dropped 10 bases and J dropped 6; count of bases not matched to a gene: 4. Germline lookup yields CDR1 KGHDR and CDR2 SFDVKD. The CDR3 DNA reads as TGTGCCACAAGGGACAGTCATGAAAAACTGTTTTTT. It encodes CATRDSHEKLFF.

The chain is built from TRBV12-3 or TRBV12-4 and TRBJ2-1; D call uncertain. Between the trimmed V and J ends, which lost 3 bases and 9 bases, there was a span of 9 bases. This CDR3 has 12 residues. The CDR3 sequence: CASSFLRGEQFF. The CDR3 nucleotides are TGTGCCAGCAGTTTCCTCCGCGGTGAGCAGTTCTTC.